A selection of T cell receptor beta chains follows, all from one sample in a study of blood T cell repertoires in COVID-19. Assay used: immunoSEQ multiplex PCR; TCRdb lists only in-frame clones, some missing. Among hundreds of thousands of clones listed, around 83% were seen once. The material sequenced was peripheral blood. The origin of the receptors is a man aged 40-50 years with acute or convalescent COVID-19. Both conserved end residues are part of each CDR3. A D gene is named only where the DNA matches it firmly. Rows may omit the clone size; those that give it use once, few, many or a size class.

d_call	v_call	j_call	clone_size	cdr3_nt	cdr3_aa
-	TRBV5-1	TRBJ2-7	-	TGCGCCAGCAGCTCGTTGTCTAAAGCAAGCTCCTACGAGCAGTACTTC	CASSSLSKASSYEQYF
-	TRBV3-1/TRBV3-2	TRBJ1-4	once	TGTGCCAGCAGCCAAGATCGTGCAACTAATGAAAAACTGTTTTTT	CASSQDRATNEKLFF
-	TRBV5-1	TRBJ1-6	few	TGCGCCAGCAGCTTTACAAGGGGATATAATTCACCCCTCCACTTT	CASSFTRGYNSPLHF
-	TRBV2	TRBJ1-2	-	TGTGCCAGCAGTGACGACAGAGGCTATGGCTACACCTTC	CASSDDRGYGYTF
TRBD1	TRBV14	TRBJ2-1	-	TGTGCCAGCAGCCTCAGACAGGGAAGAGTGCAGTTCTTC	CASSLRQGRVQFF
TRBD1	TRBV18	TRBJ2-3	-	TGTGCCAGCTCAGAAGGACAGGGGGGTCCAGATACGCAGTATTTT	CASSEGQGGPDTQYF
TRBD1	TRBV5-4	TRBJ1-3	-	TGTGCCAGCAGTCTGGGGCAGGGGGCCCCTGGAAACACCATATATTTT	CASSLGQGAPGNTIYF
TRBD1	TRBV5-1	TRBJ1-2	-	TGCGCCAGCAGCGACGGACAGGGGGCGGTTGGCTACACCTTC	CASSDGQGAVGYTF
-	TRBV11-2	TRBJ2-7	-	TGTGCCAGCAGCCCCTGGGCCCTGTCCTACGAGCAGTACTTC	CASSPWALSYEQYF
-	TRBV29-1	TRBJ1-2	-	TGCAGCGCCAGGAAGGACATGACTAACTATGGCTACACCTTC	CSARKDMTNYGYTF
TRBD1	TRBV5-1	TRBJ1-2	-	TGCGCCAGCAGAGGGACAGGGGATAACTATGGCTACACCTTC	CASRGTGDNYGYTF
TRBD1	TRBV5-1	TRBJ1-2	few	TGCGCCAGCAGCCCAGGAGGGACAGAAGTCTATGGCTACACCTTC	CASSPGGTEVYGYTF
TRBD1	TRBV5-4	TRBJ1-3	-	TGTGCCAGCAGCGCGGGACAGAATGGAAACACCATATATTTT	CASSAGQNGNTIYF
TRBD1	TRBV6-5	TRBJ2-7	-	TGTGCCAGCAGGGGCGGACAGGGATCCCACGAGCAGTACTTC	CASRGGQGSHEQYF
-	TRBV18	TRBJ1-6	-	TGTGCCAGCTCACCTCAACTTGGAGAGGGTTCACCCCTCCACTTT	CASSPQLGEGSPLHF
-	TRBV27	TRBJ1-1	-	TGTGCCAGCAGTTCGGGGGACCGGAACACTGAAGCTTTCTTT	CASSSGDRNTEAFF
-	TRBV21-1	TRBJ2-6	-	TGTGCCAGCAGCAACAGGGGGCCCTCTGGGGCCAACGTCCTGACTTTC	CASSNRGPSGANVLTF
TRBD2	TRBV15	TRBJ2-3	-	TGTGCCACCAGCCGCGGGGGGTCTAGCACAGATACGCAGTATTTT	CATSRGGSSTDTQYF
TRBD1	TRBV7-6	TRBJ1-1	few	TGTGCCAGCAGCGAGACAGGGGCGGCACCTTTCTTT	CASSETGAAPFF
TRBD2	TRBV5-1	TRBJ2-5	-	TGCGCCAGCAGCTTTGGCGGGGGGCGGGAGACCCAGTACTTC	CASSFGGGRETQYF
TRBD2	TRBV7-2	TRBJ2-5	-	TGTGCCAGCAGCTTAGGAGGTACGGGACTAGCTAGAGAGACCCAGTACTTC	CASSLGGTGLARETQYF
-	TRBV3-1/TRBV3-2	TRBJ2-2	-	TGTGCCAGCAGCCAAGGGGCCCAGGGCCTCGGGGAGCTGTTTTTT	CASSQGAQGLGELFF
-	TRBV2	TRBJ2-5	-	TGTGCCAGCCGGGGTCGAGAGACCCAGTACTTC	CASRGRETQYF
-	TRBV21-1	TRBJ2-1	once	TGTGCCAGCCGTAGCCGCGAGCAGTTCTTC	CASRSREQFF
-	TRBV9	TRBJ1-4	-	TGTGCCAGCAGCGCGTCACTTAATACTCCCTTGGGGGGTAATGAAAAACTGTTTTTT	CASSASLNTPLGGNEKLFF
-	TRBV15	TRBJ1-4	-	TGTGCCACCAGGGACAGTGGCGCCTCGGGAGAAAAACTGTTTTTT	CATRDSGASGEKLFF
TRBD2	TRBV30	TRBJ2-2	-	TGTGCCTGGAGGCCTAGCGGGGGGGCCTCCGGGGAGCTGTTTTTT	CAWRPSGGASGELFF
TRBD1	TRBV7-2	TRBJ2-1	once	TGTGCCAGCGCCCCGGGGGGACAGGGGTTCGGGAATGAGCAGTTCTTC	CASAPGGQGFGNEQFF
-	TRBV5-6	TRBJ1-2	-	TGTGCCAGCAGCCTGAGGGAGAGGAACTACTATGGCTACACCTTC	CASSLRERNYYGYTF
-	TRBV6-5	TRBJ1-2	-	TGTGCCAGCAGTTACTTGGACGGACAATATGGCTACACCTTC	CASSYLDGQYGYTF
TRBD2	TRBV2	TRBJ2-3	-	TGTGCCAGCAGTGAACTGAGAGGACTACCTAGCGGTTCGCAGTATTTT	CASSELRGLPSGSQYF
-	TRBV30	TRBJ2-7	-	TGTGCCTGGAGTGTAGTAGAAACCGAGCAGTACTTC	CAWSVVETEQYF
-	TRBV25-1	TRBJ2-3	-	TGTGCCAGCAGTGAACTTTGGGGGCGGAAAGCCACAGATACGCAGTATTTT	CASSELWGRKATDTQYF
-	TRBV7-8	TRBJ1-5	few	TGTGCCAGCAGCTTGGTACAGGATAGGAGCAATCAGCCCCAGCATTTT	CASSLVQDRSNQPQHF
-	TRBV20-1	TRBJ1-3	-	TGCAGTGCTTACTCTGGAAACACCATATATTTT	CSAYSGNTIYF
TRBD2	TRBV2	TRBJ2-5	-	TGTGCCAGCAGTGCTGGGAGGGTCCGAGAGACCCAGTACTTC	CASSAGRVRETQYF
-	TRBV3-1/TRBV3-2	TRBJ2-7	-	TGTGCCAGCAGCCATGTACTTTACTTAAGTCGGGTCTACGAGCAGTACTTC	CASSHVLYLSRVYEQYF
TRBD1	TRBV6-5	TRBJ1-5	-	TGTGCCAGCAGCAATAACAGGGGAAATCAGCCCCAGCATTTT	CASSNNRGNQPQHF
TRBD2	TRBV13	TRBJ2-3	-	TGTGCCAGCAGCTTAGGCCTGGGGAGCGGGGGGCCAGATACGCAGTATTTT	CASSLGLGSGGPDTQYF
-	TRBV10-2	TRBJ1-5	-	TGCGCCAGCAGTGATTTTGAGCAGCCCCAGCATTTT	CASSDFEQPQHF
-	TRBV9	TRBJ1-3	-	TGTGCCAGCAGCGCAGCAACAGGGTTCTCTGGAAACACCATATATTTT	CASSAATGFSGNTIYF
TRBD1	TRBV19	TRBJ1-1	-	TGTGCCGTAGGGGGCTGGGGGAACACTGAAGCTTTCTTT	CAVGGWGNTEAFF
TRBD1	TRBV27	TRBJ1-3	once	TGTGCCAGCAGTGATTACCAGGGGGCTGGTGGAAACACCATATATTTT	CASSDYQGAGGNTIYF
-	TRBV11-2	TRBJ1-1	-	TGTGCCAGCAGCTTAAGACGGACTAAAGGTGAAGCTTTCTTT	CASSLRRTKGEAFF
-	TRBV7-2	TRBJ1-5	few	TGTGCCAGCAGCTTAGTTCAGGATCAGCCCCAGCATTTT	CASSLVQDQPQHF